This TCR beta chain was documented in a study of T cells after yellow fever vaccination. Study-wide background: The authors prepared low-cell-number fractions using SMART-Seq v4 Ultra Low Input. General study findings and limits: Peaking faster, on day 5 versus 15, the secondary response was nonetheless weaker.

A single record per CDR3 protein comes from TCRdb applying MiXCR to the 5' RACE reads. The sample yields fewer than 400,000 distinct CDR3 sequences, about 6.2% seen once. Germline V gene lookup returns CDR1 DFQATT and CDR2 SNEGSKA (reference sequence). The CDR3 loop spans 17 amino acids. V lost 6 bases, J lost 1 base, and 6 bases stayed unmatched. This clonotype showed up just a few times. What it binds is unknown. J is TRBJ2-1 and V is TRBV20-1; TRBD2 aligns across 16 bases. The sequencing here drew on PBMCs, taken 5 days after the yellow fever booster vaccination. This TCR came from a man aged 25 to 45 who received the YFV17D yellow fever vaccine. The CDR3 DNA reads TGCAGTGCCCCCGGGACTAGCGGGAGGGCGTCCTACAATGAGCAGTTCTTC. Encoded protein: CSAPGTSGRASYNEQFF.